Below, one TCR beta chain is given with its context. The sample originates from a study of resident and recirculating memory T cells in vitiligo. The data were produced by immunoSEQ multiplex PCR, yet TCRdb's version contains in-frame clones alone and is incomplete. The data contain around 76,000 clones, roughly 92% of them singletons. Germline V gives CDR1 LGHNA, CDR2 YSLEER. The CDR3 runs 19 residues. With V trimmed by 0 bases and J by 4 bases, 11 bases remained unmatched. The V gene is TRBV4-3, the J gene TRBJ2-3, with 12 bases lining up with TRBD2. The receptor's source is a male donor with vitiligo. Sequencing input: blood. The CDR3 nucleotides are TGCGCCAGCAGCCAAGAGGTGTCTAGCGGGGGGGCCGGGGCAGATACGCAGTATTTT. It translates to CASSQEVSSGGAGADTQYF.